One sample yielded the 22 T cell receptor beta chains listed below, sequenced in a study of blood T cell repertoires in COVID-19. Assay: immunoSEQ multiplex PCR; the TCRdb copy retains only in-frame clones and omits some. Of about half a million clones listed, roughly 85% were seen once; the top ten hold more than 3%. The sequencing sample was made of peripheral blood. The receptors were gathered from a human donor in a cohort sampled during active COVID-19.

The CDR3: CAWSATNVGANVLTF. DNA for the CDR3: TGTGCCTGGAGTGCAACTAACGTGGGGGCCAACGTCCTGACTTTC. The chain has TRBV30 and TRBJ2-6; D is uncertain. The germline V and J ends were trimmed by 1 base and 4 bases, with 11 bases remaining between them. Germline V gene lookup returns CDR1 GTSNPN and CDR2 SVGIG (reference sequence). The CDR3 sequence is 15 residues long.

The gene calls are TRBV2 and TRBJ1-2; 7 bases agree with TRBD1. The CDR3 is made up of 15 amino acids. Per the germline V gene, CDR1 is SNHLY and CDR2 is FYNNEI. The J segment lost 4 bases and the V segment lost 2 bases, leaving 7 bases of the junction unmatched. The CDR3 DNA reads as TGTGCCAGCAGTGAACTTTTCTCAGGGGGCTATGGCTACACCTTC. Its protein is CASSELFSGGYGYTF.

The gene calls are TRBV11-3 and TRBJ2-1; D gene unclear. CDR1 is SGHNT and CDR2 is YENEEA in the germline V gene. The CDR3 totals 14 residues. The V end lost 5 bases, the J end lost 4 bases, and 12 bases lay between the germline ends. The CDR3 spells CASSHQSTYNEQFF. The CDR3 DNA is TGTGCCAGCAGCCATCAAAGTACTTACAATGAGCAGTTCTTC.

DNA of the CDR3: TGTGCCTGGAGTGCCGGGACAGCCACAGATACGCAGTATTTT. It translates to CAWSAGTATDTQYF. The chain recombines TRBV30 with TRBJ2-3, with TRBD1 identical over 7 bases. Germline loops: CDR1 GTSNPN, CDR2 SVGIG (reference sequence). The CDR3 covers 14 residues. V trimming: 1 base; J trimming: 2 bases; junction bases outside the gene matches: 3. Drawing the rest from reference TRBV30 and TRBJ2-3, the complete variable domain is SQTIHQWPATLVQPVGSPLSLECTVEGTSNPNLYWYRQAAGRGLQLLFYSVGIGQISSEVPQNLSASRPQDRQFILSSKKLLLSDSGFYLCAWSAGTATDTQYFGPGTRLTVL.

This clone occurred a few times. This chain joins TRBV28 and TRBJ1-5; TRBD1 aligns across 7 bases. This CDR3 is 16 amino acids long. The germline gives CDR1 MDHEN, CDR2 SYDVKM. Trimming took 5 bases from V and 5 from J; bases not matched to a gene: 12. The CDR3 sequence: CASSPNNRGWDQPQHF. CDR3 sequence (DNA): TGTGCCAGCAGTCCGAACAACAGGGGATGGGATCAGCCCCAGCATTTT.

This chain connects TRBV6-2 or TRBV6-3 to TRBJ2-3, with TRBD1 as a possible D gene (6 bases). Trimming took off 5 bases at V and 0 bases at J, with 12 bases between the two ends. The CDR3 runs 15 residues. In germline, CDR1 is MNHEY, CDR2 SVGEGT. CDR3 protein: CASSPQTGSTDTQYF. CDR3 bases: TGTGCCAGCAGTCCCCAGACAGGAAGCACAGATACGCAGTATTTT.

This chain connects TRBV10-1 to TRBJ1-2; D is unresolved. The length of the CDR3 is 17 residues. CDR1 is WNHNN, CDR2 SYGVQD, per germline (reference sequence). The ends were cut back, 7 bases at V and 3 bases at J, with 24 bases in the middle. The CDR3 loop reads CASIPTPAPREDYGYTF. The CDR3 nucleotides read TGCGCCAGCATACCCACGCCAGCACCGAGGGAGGACTATGGCTACACCTTC.

CDR3 in DNA: TGTGCCACCAGCCGGAGCGGGAGAGGGGCCTACAATGAGCAGTTCTTC. Translation gives CATSRSGRGAYNEQFF. The rearrangement links TRBV15 to TRBJ2-1, with 8 bases that match TRBD2. This CDR3 region has 16 residues. V dropped 5 bases and J dropped 2; count of bases not matched to a gene: 8. Germline V gives CDR1 LNHNV, CDR2 YYDKDF (reference sequence).

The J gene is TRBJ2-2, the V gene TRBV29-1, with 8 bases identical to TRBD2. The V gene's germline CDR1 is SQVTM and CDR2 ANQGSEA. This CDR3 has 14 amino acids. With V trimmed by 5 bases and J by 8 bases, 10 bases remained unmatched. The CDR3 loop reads CSVQAPRGGGELFF. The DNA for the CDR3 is TGCAGCGTTCAGGCCCCCCGGGGGGGTGGGGAGCTGTTTTTT.

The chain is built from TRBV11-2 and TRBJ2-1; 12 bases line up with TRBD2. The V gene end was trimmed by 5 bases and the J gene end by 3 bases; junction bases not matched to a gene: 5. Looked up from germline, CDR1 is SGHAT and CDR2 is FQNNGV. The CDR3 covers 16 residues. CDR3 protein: CASSVLAGGIYNEQFF. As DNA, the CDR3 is TGTGCCAGCAGCGTCCTAGCGGGAGGGATCTACAATGAGCAGTTCTTC.

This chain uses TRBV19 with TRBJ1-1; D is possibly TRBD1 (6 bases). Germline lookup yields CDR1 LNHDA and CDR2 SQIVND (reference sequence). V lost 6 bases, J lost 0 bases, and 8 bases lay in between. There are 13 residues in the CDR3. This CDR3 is CASSTGLNTEAFF. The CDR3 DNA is TGTGCCAGTAGCACAGGGCTGAACACTGAAGCTTTCTTT.

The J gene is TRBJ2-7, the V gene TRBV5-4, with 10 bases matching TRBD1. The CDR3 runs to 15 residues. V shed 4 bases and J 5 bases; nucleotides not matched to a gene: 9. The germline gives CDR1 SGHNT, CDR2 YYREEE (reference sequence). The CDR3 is CASSNSGTGVHEQYF. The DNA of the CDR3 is TGTGCCAGCAGCAACTCCGGGACAGGGGTCCACGAGCAGTACTTC.

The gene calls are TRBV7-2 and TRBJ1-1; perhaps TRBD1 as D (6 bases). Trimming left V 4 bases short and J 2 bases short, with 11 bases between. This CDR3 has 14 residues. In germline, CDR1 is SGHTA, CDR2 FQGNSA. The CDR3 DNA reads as TGTGCCAGCAGCTCCACAGGGTCCAACACTGAAGCTTTCTTT. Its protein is CASSSTGSNTEAFF.

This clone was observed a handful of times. CDR3 DNA sequence: TGCGCCAGCAGTTCAGGCGGAGGTTCACTTGGTGAGCAGTTCTTC. Its protein is CASSSGGGSLGEQFF. This chain uses TRBV5-1 with TRBJ2-1, with D possibly matching TRBD2 (5 bases). The V gene lost 5 bases and the J gene lost 9 bases, with 21 bases spanning the gap. This CDR3 is 15 amino acids long. Per germline, CDR1 SGHRS and CDR2 YFSETQ. The complete variable domain, with remaining parts taken from reference TRBV5-1 and TRBJ2-1, reads KAGVTQTPRYLIKTRGQQVTLSCSPISGHRSVSWYQQTPGQGLQFLFEYFSETQRNKGNFPGRFSGRQFSNSRSEMNVSTLELGDSALYLCASSSGGGSLGEQFFGPGTRLTVL.

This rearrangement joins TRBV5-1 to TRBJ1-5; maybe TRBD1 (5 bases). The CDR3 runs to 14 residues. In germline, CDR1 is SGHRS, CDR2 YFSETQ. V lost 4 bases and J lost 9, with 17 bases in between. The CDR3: CASSGGTGFGPQHF. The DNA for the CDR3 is TGCGCCAGCAGCGGGGGGACCGGGTTTGGGCCCCAGCATTTT.

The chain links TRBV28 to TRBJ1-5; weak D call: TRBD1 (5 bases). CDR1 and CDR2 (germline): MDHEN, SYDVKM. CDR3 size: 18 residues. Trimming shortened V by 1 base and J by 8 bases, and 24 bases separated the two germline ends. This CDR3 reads CASSLFVLGRVGGKPQHF. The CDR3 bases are TGTGCCAGCAGTTTATTCGTTCTGGGGAGGGTTGGGGGGAAGCCCCAGCATTTT.

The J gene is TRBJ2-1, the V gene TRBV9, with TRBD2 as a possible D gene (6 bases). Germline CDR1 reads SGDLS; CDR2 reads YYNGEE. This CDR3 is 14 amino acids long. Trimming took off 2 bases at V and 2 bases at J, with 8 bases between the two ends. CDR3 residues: CASSVGTAYNEQFF. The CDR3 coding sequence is TGTGCCAGCAGCGTCGGGACTGCCTACAATGAGCAGTTCTTC. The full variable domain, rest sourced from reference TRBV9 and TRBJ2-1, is DSGVTQTPKHLITATGQRVTLRCSPRSGDLSVYWYQQSLDQGLQFLIQYYNGEERAKGNILERFSAQQFPDLHSELNLSSLELGDSALYFCASSVGTAYNEQFFGPGTRLTVL.

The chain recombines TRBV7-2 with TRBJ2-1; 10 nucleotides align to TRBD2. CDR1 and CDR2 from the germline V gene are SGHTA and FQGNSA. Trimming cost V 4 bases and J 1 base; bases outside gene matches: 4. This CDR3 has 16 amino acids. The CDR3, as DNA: TGTGCCAGCAGCTCCCAACTAGCGGGGTCCTACAATGAGCAGTTCTTC. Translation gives CASSSQLAGSYNEQFF. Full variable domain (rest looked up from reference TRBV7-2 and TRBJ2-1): GAGVSQSPSNKVTEKGKDVELRCDPISGHTALYWYRQSLGQGLEFLIYFQGNSAPDKSGLPSDRFSAERTGGSVSTLTIQRTQQEDSAVYLCASSSQLAGSYNEQFFGPGTRLTVL.

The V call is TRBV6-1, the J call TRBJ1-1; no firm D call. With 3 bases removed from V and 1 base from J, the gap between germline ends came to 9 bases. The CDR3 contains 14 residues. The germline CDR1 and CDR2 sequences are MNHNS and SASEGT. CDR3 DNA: TGTGCCAGCAGTGACCGCCTATCGAACACTGAAGCTTTCTTT. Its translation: CASSDRLSNTEAFF.

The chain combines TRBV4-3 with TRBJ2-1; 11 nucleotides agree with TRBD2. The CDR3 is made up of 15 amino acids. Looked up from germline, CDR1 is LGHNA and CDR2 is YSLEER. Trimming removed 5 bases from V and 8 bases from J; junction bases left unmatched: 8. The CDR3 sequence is CASSFNLAGGDEQFF. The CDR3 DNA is TGCGCCAGCAGCTTCAACTTAGCGGGAGGGGATGAGCAGTTCTTC.

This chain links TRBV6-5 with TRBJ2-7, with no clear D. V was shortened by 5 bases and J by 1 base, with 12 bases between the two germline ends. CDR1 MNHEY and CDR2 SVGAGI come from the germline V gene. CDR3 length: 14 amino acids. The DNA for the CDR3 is TGTGCCAGCAGTATGGCGGCATTTTCCTACGAGCAGTACTTC. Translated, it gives CASSMAAFSYEQYF.

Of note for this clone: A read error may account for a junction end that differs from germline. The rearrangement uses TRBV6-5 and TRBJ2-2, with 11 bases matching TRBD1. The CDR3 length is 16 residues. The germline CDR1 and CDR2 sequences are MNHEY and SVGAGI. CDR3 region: CASCYSGTGGSGELFF. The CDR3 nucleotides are TGTGCCAGCTGTTACTCCGGGACAGGGGGTTCCGGGGAGCTGTTTTTT.